This T cell receptor beta chain was recorded in a study of shared clonotypes between healthy human individuals. The study's findings and limits: Naive CD4 clonotypes overlapped across a handful of donors at about 5.2%. For sorted subsets, rarefaction showed incomplete sequencing despite large depth.

Trimming removed 6 bases from V and 2 bases from J; junction bases left unmatched: 13. The CDR3 is 17 residues long. CDR1 and CDR2 (germline): SNHLY, FYNNEI. Only in-frame clones appear in the TCRdb table, and some are missing; sequencing was by immunoSEQ multiplex PCR. The table lists 1.4 million to 1.5 million clones, roughly 95% of them singletons. About this clone itself: The target antigen is unknown.

The donors were adults (healthy and HIV-negative) with no recent acute infections or vaccinations. The rearrangement joins TRBV2 to TRBJ2-1; 7 bases line up with TRBD2. Sequencing used naive CD4+ T cells sorted from blood. Subset of the sample: CD45RA+ positively selected. The TCR was taken from a man aged 30 to 39 in good health. In DNA, the CDR3 is TGTGCCAGCAGCCGCGAAATGGCTAGCGGACCCTACAATGAGCAGTTCTTC. Protein: CASSREMASGPYNEQFF.